This T cell receptor beta chain emerged from a study of CD8+CD57+ T cells in acquired aplastic anemia (dated 2018 in TCRdb). With respect to the entire study: DNA extracted from sorted CD4+ and CD8+ cells had a mean of approximately 3.3 ug, with a range of roughly 0.19 to 27.4 ug. CD8+CD57+ expansion was defined as frequency above the mean frequency observed in healthy subjects. The paper as a whole reports these results and caveats: Patients and healthy controls showed no significant difference in CD8+ Simpson's diversity (P=0.060). Around 31 CD8+ CDR3 sequences were shared between patients and controls but appeared highly expressed in patients and within their immunodominant clones.

Patients chosen for sequencing had shown expansion of CD8+CD57+ cells by flow cytometry. Every patient had a diagnosis of severe acquired aplastic anemia based on International Study of Aplastic Anemia and Agranulocytosis and Camitta criteria. No patient had received any therapy when blood was sampled. In the study, sorted CD4+ and CD8+ blood T cells from patients with severe aplastic anemia and from healthy subjects underwent deep sequencing of TCR repertoires. In the USA, patient enrollment took place under clinicaltrials.gov protocols 00001620, 01623167, 00001397, 00071045, 00081523 and 00961064. Ficoll-Paque density gradient centrifugation was used to isolate peripheral blood mononuclear cells. Before DNA was extracted, CD4+ and CD8+ T cells were sorted using either FACS or magnetic beads. Genomic DNA served as template for TCR beta VDJ combination and CDR3 sequence profiling. An Illumina HiSeq 2000 was used for TCR repertoire sequencing. Per the authors' processing: Repertoires were assessed using TRBV/TRBJ rearrangement plots, CDR3 size and DJ length profiles, and Simpson's diversity index. Whichever DNA sequence was most abundant in the deep sequencing data was defined as the immunodominant clone. CDR3 amino acid sequences were checked for sharing across subjects and were also compared against the VDJdb database and published repertoires. TCRdb took the public reads, trimmed them with fastp at Q25, ran MiXCR for clone calling and kept in-frame beta chains. All rows with the same CDR3 protein become a single entry with the most common DNA and genes. TCRdb's processing, not the authors', yielded these V and J calls. Present in this sample are under 200,000 distinct CDR3 sequences, around 43% of which were seen just once. The top ten clonotypes cover 2.5% to 4% of the sample.

This clonotype was detected only a few times. This clone's antigen is unknown. It has no much larger one-base neighbor in the sample; base qualities were not kept. This TCR derives from a human donor with aplastic anemia. Sequenced material: sorted CD4+, CD8+, or CD8+CD57+ T cells (not recorded which) from PBMCs.

The CDR3 region: CASSFGRVSEQYF. Read as DNA, the sequence is TGCGCCAGCAGCTTTGGCAGGGTTAGCGAGCAGTACTTC. The chain employs TRBV4-3 and TRBJ2-7; the D gene is possibly TRBD1, with 5 bases matching. Trimming costs V 5 bases and J 6 bases, and their ends lie 14 bases apart. The CDR3 runs 13 residues from the cysteine to the phenylalanine. Here the CDR3 DNA is all that survives: 39 bases in frame from base 1. Via the germline V gene, CDR1 is LGHNA and CDR2 YSLEER.